The 7 T cell receptor beta chains given below trace back to one sample, sequenced in a study of blood T cell repertoires in COVID-19. Sequenced by immunoSEQ multiplex PCR; TCRdb stores in-frame clones only, minus some. The table shows fewer than 120,000 clones, with roughly 87% occurring only once. The sequencing input was peripheral blood. The receptors were sampled from a human donor in a cohort sampled during active COVID-19.

For the CDR3, the DNA is TGTGCCAGCAGTTTATCCCTAGCGGGAGGGCAGCAGACCCAGTACTTC. Its translation is CASSLSLAGGQQTQYF. This chain links TRBV28 with TRBJ2-5; 12 bases align to TRBD2. Germline loops: CDR1 MDHEN, CDR2 SYDVKM. The CDR3 is 16 amino acids. The J segment lost 6 bases and the V segment lost 1 base, leaving 6 bases of the junction unmatched.

The rearrangement links TRBV7-2 to TRBJ2-2, with 7 bases lining up with TRBD2. Germline V gene data show CDR1 as SGHTA and CDR2 as FQGNSA. Trimming removed 3 bases from V and 2 bases from J; junction bases left unmatched: 9. The CDR3 sequence is 17 residues long. In DNA form, the CDR3 reads TGTGCCAGCAGCTTCACCCATGGGACTACCAACACCGGGGAGCTGTTTTTT. It yields the protein CASSFTHGTTNTGELFF.

The rearrangement uses TRBV7-2 and TRBJ1-3; 7 positions agree with TRBD1. V was pared by 0 bases and J by 4 bases, with 3 bases of the junction left unmatched. The CDR3 is 15 amino acids. Germline assignment: CDR1 SGHTA and CDR2 FQGNSA. CDR3 region: CASSLARGFGNTIYF. CDR3 sequence (DNA): TGTGCCAGCAGCTTAGCCAGGGGGTTCGGAAACACCATATATTTT. The full variable domain, rest sourced from reference TRBV7-2 and TRBJ1-3, is GAGVSQSPSNKVTEKGKDVELRCDPISGHTALYWYRQSLGQGLEFLIYFQGNSAPDKSGLPSDRFSAERTGGSVSTLTIQRTQQEDSAVYLCASSLARGFGNTIYFGEGSWLTVV.

The chain combines TRBV9 with TRBJ2-7; 12 bases match TRBD1. Germline V gene lookup returns CDR1 SGDLS and CDR2 YYNGEE. The CDR3 has 15 residues. With 1 base clipped from V and 2 bases from J, the junction kept 1 base outside the gene matches. CDR3 nucleotides: TGTGCCAGCAGCGTAAGGGACAGGGGGCCCTACGAGCAGTACTTC. Amino acids: CASSVRDRGPYEQYF.

The rearrangement links TRBV6-4 to TRBJ2-3; 9 nucleotides align to TRBD2. There are 15 residues in the CDR3. Germline loops: CDR1 MRHNA, CDR2 SNTAGT. V was pared by 5 bases and J by 0 bases, with 3 bases of the junction left unmatched. The CDR3 sequence: CASSSLAGSTDTQYF. Written as DNA, the CDR3 is TGTGCCAGCAGTTCCCTAGCGGGGAGCACAGATACGCAGTATTTT.

The rearrangement uses TRBV2 and TRBJ1-2, with D unclear. Trimming pared 3 bases from V and 8 bases from J, leaving 16 bases between. This CDR3 is built from 14 residues. Germline V CDR1 and CDR2: SNHLY, FYNNEI. CDR3 DNA: TGTGCCAGCAGTGATGGGCAAGAGAACAAGGGCTACACCTTC. It is translated as CASSDGQENKGYTF.

The chain combines TRBV6-6 with TRBJ2-2; TRBD1 agrees at 11 bases. Unmatched junction bases numbered 5, after V lost 4 bases and J lost 4 bases. This CDR3 is 16 amino acids long. The V gene's germline CDR1 is MNHNY and CDR2 SVGAGI (reference sequence). CDR3 sequence reads: CASSSSGTGGTGELFF. The CDR3 DNA follows: TGTGCCAGCAGTTCCTCCGGGACAGGGGGCACCGGGGAGCTGTTTTTT.